This T cell receptor (beta chain) comes out of a study of cytomegalovirus exposure and HLA in healthy donors. Study-wide results and caveats: Most TCR sequences were seen very rarely across donors, but some public TCRs occurred in many. For TCR beta chains, V- and J-gene trimming was later linked to a missense DCLRE1C variant. According to a later analysis, donors in an Asian-associated ancestry cluster reportedly had fewer N-insertions than the roughly 640-donor mean.

A note on this clone: Its antigen is unidentified.

Trimming shortened V by 1 base and J by 7 bases, and 10 bases separated the two germline ends. Per the germline V gene, CDR1 is SGHTA and CDR2 is FQGNSA. There are 14 residues in the CDR3. Primers for the PCR totalled 60 Vbeta and 13 Jbeta. Clones were sequenced by immunoSEQ multiplex PCR, and TCRdb holds only the in-frame ones, with some missing. The sample records around 200,000 clones, more than 75% being singletons. The specimen sequenced was PBMCs. This TCR came from a young woman in good health and CMV-seronegative. The V call is TRBV7-2, the J call TRBJ1-4, with a weak D call TRBD1 (6 bases). CDR3 protein: CASSLGRGSEKLFF. In DNA, the CDR3 is TGTGCCAGCAGCTTAGGTAGGGGGAGTGAAAAACTGTTTTTT.